The rows below give T cell receptor beta chains drawn from one sample of a study of blood T cells in healthy people across ages. Each CDR3 protein gets one entry after TCRdb re-called the 5' RACE reads with MiXCR. Among 1.5 million or so distinct CDR3 sequences listed, about 40% were seen once. Sequenced input: blood. Receptors originate from a woman between 18 and 29 years old in good health. The CDR3 runs from the conserved cysteine through the conserved F or W. The D gene is left open where the match is weak. Some rows mark clone size as missing; the rest say once, few, many or name a class of expanded clone.

D	size	V	J	DNA	CDR3
TRBD1	-	TRBV9	TRBJ2-1	TGTGCCAGCAGCGTAGGGCCCCAGGGGGTGGGCTACAATGAGCAGTTCTTC	CASSVGPQGVGYNEQFF
-	-	TRBV3-1	TRBJ1-6	TGTGCCAGCAGCCAGGGGCGATCCTGGGTTGGAAATTCACCCCTCCACTTT	CASSQGRSWVGNSPLHF
-	-	TRBV4-1	TRBJ2-7	TGCGCCAGCAGCCAAACAGACAGTTCCTACGAGCAGTACTTC	CASSQTDSSYEQYF
TRBD1	-	TRBV27	TRBJ1-4	TGTGCCAGCAGACCGGGACAGGGGGTTTGGGGTGAAAAACTGTTTTTT	CASRPGQGVWGEKLFF
-	few	TRBV12-3/TRBV12-4	TRBJ2-7	TGTGCCAGCAGTTTAGGTATGGCTGGGGAGCAGTACTTC	CASSLGMAGEQYF
TRBD1	-	TRBV6-2/TRBV6-3	TRBJ2-7	TGTGCCAGCAGCCGCGCCGGGACAGGGGGAACCTACGAGCAGTACTTC	CASSRAGTGGTYEQYF
TRBD1	-	TRBV20-1	TRBJ1-1	TGCAGTGCCCGGGACAGGAAGAACACTGAAGCTTTCTTT	CSARDRKNTEAFF
TRBD2	few	TRBV28	TRBJ2-1	TGTGCCAGCAGCCCGGGAGGAGGGGTTAGAAATGAGCAGTTCTTC	CASSPGGGVRNEQFF
-	-	TRBV12-3/TRBV12-4	TRBJ2-7	TGTGCCAGCAGCCCCTCGGCAACTTACTCCTACGAGCAGTACTTC	CASSPSATYSYEQYF
-	-	TRBV24-1	TRBJ2-5	TGTGCCACCAGTAAAGTACCTTTAAGGGGCGGCTACGGGCAGTACTTC	CATSKVPLRGGYGQYF
-	-	TRBV3-1	TRBJ2-3	TGTGCCAGCAGCATCCGAGGGGGGATTCAGACGCAGTATTTT	CASSIRGGIQTQYF
TRBD2	-	TRBV12-5	TRBJ2-5	TGTGCTAGTGGCAAGACTAGCGGGATACAAGAGACCCAGTACTTC	CASGKTSGIQETQYF
-	few	TRBV5-1	TRBJ2-1	TGCGCCAGCAGCTTGGCCTTCGGGGGTGAGCAGTTCTTC	CASSLAFGGEQFF
-	few	TRBV28	TRBJ1-6	TGTGCCAGCCTACTGGCAGGATCACCCCTCCACTTT	CASLLAGSPLHF
TRBD1	few	TRBV6-1	TRBJ2-5	TGTGCCACCCAGACAGGGCGCGAGACCCAGTACTTC	CATQTGRETQYF
-	-	TRBV9	TRBJ2-2	TGTGCCAGCAGCGTAGCTGACGGCCCGAACACCGGGGAGCTGTTTTTT	CASSVADGPNTGELFF
-	-	TRBV29-1	TRBJ1-2	TGCAGCGTTGTTTCCGCGGTAAACCATGGCTACACCTTC	CSVVSAVNHGYTF
TRBD1	-	TRBV28	TRBJ1-2	TGTGCCAGCAGTTTAATAGACAGGGGGCCAAGCTATGGCTACACCTTC	CASSLIDRGPSYGYTF
-	-	TRBV7-9	TRBJ1-2	TGTGCCAGCAGCTTAGCAGCCTCCGGGGATGGCTACACCTTC	CASSLAASGDGYTF
TRBD1	few	TRBV29-1	TRBJ1-4	TGCAGCGTTGTGGGACAGTTTAATGAAAAACTGTTTTTT	CSVVGQFNEKLFF
-	-	TRBV11-2	TRBJ2-7	TGTGCCAGCAGGGTGGGGGACTCCGGCTCCTACGAGCAGTACTTC	CASRVGDSGSYEQYF
-	few	TRBV12-3/TRBV12-4	TRBJ2-1	TGTGCCAGCAGTTTCCGCTACGATGAGCAGTTCTTC	CASSFRYDEQFF
TRBD1	few	TRBV30	TRBJ1-2	TGTGCCTGGAGCCAAACAGGGGTCGGCTACACCTTC	CAWSQTGVGYTF
-	few	TRBV7-2	TRBJ2-7	TGTGCCAGCAGCTTATTTGCCCTAGCTTACGAGCAGTACTTC	CASSLFALAYEQYF
TRBD2	few	TRBV15	TRBJ2-3	TGTGCCACCAGCAGAGGACAGCGGGGTGAAGATACGCAGTATTTT	CATSRGQRGEDTQYF
-	-	TRBV10-3	TRBJ1-1	TGTGCCACCATGGGGGGGGGCAACACTGAAGCTTTCTTT	CATMGGGNTEAFF
-	few	TRBV27	TRBJ2-5	TGTGCCAGCAGAGCAGGGGCTAGCGAGGGAAGGACCCAGTACTTC	CASRAGASEGRTQYF
-	-	TRBV5-1	TRBJ2-1	TGCGCCAGCAGCTTTGGGAGCGCCAGCTCCTACAATGAGCAGTTCTTC	CASSFGSASSYNEQFF
TRBD1	-	TRBV6-5	TRBJ2-7	TGTGCCAGCAGTTCCCCGGGACAGGGGATTCCCTACGAGCAGTACTTC	CASSSPGQGIPYEQYF
-	few	TRBV3-1	TRBJ2-3	TGTGCCAGCAGCCAAGAGGGAGCCACCGGAGATACGCAGTATTTT	CASSQEGATGDTQYF
-	-	TRBV20-1	TRBJ1-2	TGCAGTGCTAACAAAGACACGACCTATGGCTACACCTTC	CSANKDTTYGYTF
TRBD2	once	TRBV7-2	TRBJ2-5	TGTGCCAGCAGCCGCGGATTGACTAGCGAGGCTATCCAAGAGACCCAGTACTTC	CASSRGLTSEAIQETQYF
-	-	TRBV6-2/TRBV6-3	TRBJ2-3	TGTGCCAGCAGTTCGGCTAGCGTCGATACGCAGTATTTT	CASSSASVDTQYF